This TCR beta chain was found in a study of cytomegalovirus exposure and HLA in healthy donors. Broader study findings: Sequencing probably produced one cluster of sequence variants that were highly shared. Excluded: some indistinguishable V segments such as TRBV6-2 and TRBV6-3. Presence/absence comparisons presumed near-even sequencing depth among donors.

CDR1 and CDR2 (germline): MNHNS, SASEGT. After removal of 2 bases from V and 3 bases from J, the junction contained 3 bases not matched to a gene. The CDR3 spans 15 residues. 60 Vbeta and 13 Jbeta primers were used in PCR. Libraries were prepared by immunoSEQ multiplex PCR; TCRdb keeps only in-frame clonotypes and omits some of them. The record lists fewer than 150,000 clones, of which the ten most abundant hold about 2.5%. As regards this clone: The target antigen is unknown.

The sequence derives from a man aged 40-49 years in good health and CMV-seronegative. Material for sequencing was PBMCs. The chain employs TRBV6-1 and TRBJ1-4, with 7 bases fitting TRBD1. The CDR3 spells CASSERGQPNEKLFF. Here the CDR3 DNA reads TGTGCCAGCAGTGAAAGGGGGCAGCCTAATGAAAAACTGTTTTTT.